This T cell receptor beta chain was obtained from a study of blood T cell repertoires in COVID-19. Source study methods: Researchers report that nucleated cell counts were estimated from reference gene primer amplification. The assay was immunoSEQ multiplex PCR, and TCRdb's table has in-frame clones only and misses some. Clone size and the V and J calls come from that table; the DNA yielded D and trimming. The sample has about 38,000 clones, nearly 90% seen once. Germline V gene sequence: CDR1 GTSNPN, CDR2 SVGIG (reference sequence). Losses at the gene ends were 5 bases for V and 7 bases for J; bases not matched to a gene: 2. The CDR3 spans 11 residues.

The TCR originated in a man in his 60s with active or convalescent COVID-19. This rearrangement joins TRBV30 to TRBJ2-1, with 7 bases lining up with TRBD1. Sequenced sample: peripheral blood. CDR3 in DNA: TGTGCCTGGTCGACAGGGAATGAGCAGTTCTTC. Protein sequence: CAWSTGNEQFF. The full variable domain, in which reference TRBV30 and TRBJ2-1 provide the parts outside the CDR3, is SQTIHQWPATLVQPVGSPLSLECTVEGTSNPNLYWYRQAAGRGLQLLFYSVGIGQISSEVPQNLSASRPQDRQFILSSKKLLLSDSGFYLCAWSTGNEQFFGPGTRLTVL.